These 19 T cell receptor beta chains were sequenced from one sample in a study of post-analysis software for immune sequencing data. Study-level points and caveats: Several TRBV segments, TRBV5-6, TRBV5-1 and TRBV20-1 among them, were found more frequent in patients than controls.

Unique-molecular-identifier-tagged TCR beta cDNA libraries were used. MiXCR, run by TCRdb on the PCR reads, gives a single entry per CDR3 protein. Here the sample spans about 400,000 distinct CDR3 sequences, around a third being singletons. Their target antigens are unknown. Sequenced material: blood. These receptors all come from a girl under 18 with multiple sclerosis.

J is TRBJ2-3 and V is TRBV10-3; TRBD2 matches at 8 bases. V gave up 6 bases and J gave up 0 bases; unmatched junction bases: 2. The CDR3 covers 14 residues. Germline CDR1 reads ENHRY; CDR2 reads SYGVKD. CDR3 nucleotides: TGTGCCATCAGCGCTAGCGGGAGCACAGATACGCAGTATTTT. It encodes CAISASGSTDTQYF.

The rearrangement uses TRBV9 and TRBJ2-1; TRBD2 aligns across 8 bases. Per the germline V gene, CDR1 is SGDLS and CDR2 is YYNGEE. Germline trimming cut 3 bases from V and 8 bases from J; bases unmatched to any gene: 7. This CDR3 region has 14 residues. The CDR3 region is CASSAGGRVHEQFF. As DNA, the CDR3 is TGTGCCAGCAGCGCGGGGGGGCGAGTGCATGAGCAGTTCTTC.

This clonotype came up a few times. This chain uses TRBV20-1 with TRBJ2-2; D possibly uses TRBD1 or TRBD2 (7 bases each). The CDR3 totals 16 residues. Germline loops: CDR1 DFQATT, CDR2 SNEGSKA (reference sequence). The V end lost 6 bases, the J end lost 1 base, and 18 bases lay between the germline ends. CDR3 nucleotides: TGCAGTGCGGCACGACAGGGAGGGTTGAACACCGGGGAGCTGTTTTTT. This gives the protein CSAARQGGLNTGELFF.

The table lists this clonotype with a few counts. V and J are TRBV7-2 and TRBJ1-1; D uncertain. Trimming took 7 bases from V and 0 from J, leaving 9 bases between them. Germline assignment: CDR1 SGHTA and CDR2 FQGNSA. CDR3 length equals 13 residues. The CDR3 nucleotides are TGTGCCAGCACATCCCGAATGAACACTGAAGCTTTCTTT. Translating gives CASTSRMNTEAFF.

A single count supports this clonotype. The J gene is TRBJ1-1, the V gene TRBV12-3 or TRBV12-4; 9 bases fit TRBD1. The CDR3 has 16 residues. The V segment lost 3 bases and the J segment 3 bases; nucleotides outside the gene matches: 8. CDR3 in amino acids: CASSFGTGNLDTEAFF. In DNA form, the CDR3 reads TGTGCCAGCAGTTTCGGGACAGGGAATCTGGACACTGAAGCTTTCTTT.

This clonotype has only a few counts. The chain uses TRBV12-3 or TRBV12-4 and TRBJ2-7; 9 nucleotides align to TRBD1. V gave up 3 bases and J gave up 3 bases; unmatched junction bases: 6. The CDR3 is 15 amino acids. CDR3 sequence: CASSFGMTGGYEQYF. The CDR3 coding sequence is TGTGCCAGCAGTTTCGGGATGACAGGGGGCTACGAGCAGTACTTC.

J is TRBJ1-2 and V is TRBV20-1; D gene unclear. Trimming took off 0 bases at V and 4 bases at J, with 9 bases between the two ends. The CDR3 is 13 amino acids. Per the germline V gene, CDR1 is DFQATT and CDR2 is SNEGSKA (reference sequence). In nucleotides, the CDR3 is TGCAGTGCTAGAGATTGGGATGGCTATGGCTACACCTTC. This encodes CSARDWDGYGYTF.

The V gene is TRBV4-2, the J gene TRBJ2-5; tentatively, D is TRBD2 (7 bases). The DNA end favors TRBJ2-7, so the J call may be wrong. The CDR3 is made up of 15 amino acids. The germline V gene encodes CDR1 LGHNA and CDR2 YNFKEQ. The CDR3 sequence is CASSQGGGTTYEQYF. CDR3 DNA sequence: TGTGCCAGCAGCCAGGGCGGGGGCACCACCTACGAGCAGTACTTC.

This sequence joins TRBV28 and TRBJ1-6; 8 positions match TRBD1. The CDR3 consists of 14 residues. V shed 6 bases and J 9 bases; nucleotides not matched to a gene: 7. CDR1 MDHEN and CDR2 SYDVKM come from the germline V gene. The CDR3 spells CASRGTGSFSPLHF. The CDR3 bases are TGTGCCAGCAGGGGGACAGGTAGCTTTTCACCCCTCCACTTT.

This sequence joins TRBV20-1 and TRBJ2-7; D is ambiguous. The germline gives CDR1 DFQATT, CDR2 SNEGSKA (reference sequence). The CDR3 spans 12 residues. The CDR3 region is CRAALGSVEQYF. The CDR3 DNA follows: TGCAGGGCTGCCCTTGGGTCCGTCGAGCAGTACTTC.

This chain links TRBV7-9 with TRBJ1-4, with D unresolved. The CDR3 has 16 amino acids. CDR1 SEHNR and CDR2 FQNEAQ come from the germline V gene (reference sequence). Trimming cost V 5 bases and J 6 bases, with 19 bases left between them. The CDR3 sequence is CASSPSFRGYDEKLFF. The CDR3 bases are TGTGCCAGCAGCCCTTCCTTTCGGGGTTATGATGAAAAACTGTTTTTT.

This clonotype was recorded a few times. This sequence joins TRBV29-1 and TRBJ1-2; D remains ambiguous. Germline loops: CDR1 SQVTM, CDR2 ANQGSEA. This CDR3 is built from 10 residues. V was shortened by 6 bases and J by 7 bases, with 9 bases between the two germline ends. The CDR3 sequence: CSVGSAGYTF. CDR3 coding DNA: TGCAGCGTAGGCTCGGCTGGCTACACCTTC.

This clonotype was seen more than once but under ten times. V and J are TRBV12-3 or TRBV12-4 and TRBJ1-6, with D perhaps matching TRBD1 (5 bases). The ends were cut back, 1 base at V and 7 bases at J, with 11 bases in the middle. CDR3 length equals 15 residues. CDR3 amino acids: CASSLGERGNSPLHF. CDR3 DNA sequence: TGTGCCAGCAGTTTAGGGGAGAGGGGCAATTCACCCCTCCACTTT.

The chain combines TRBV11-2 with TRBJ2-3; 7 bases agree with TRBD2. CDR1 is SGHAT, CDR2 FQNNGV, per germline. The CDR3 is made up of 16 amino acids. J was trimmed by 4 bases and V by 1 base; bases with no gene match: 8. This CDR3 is CASSLVRTSLADTQYF. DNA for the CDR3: TGTGCCAGCAGCTTAGTTAGGACTAGTTTGGCAGATACGCAGTATTTT.

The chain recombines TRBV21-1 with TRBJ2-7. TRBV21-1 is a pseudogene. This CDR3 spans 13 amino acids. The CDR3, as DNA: TGTGCCAGCAGCAAATTCAGCCTCTGCGAGCAGTACTTC. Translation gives CASSKFSLCEQYF.

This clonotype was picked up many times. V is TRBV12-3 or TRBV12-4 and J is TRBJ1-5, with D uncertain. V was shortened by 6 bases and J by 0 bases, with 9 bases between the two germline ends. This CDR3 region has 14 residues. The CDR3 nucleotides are TGTGCCAGCAGCTTGGAGGGTAGCAATCAGCCCCAGCATTTT. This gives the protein CASSLEGSNQPQHF.

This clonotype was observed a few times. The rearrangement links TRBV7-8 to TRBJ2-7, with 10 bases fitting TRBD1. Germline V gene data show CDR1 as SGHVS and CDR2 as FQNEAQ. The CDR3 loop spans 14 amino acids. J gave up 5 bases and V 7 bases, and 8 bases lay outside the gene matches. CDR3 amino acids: CASIAWDRGHEQYF. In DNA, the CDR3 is TGTGCCAGCATCGCGTGGGACAGGGGACACGAGCAGTACTTC.

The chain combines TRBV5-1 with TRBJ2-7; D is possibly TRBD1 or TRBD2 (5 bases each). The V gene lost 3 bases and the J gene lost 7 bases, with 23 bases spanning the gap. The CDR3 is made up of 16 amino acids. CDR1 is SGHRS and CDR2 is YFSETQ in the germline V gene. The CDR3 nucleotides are TGCGCCAGCAGCTCGGGACCAAGGAGCACCTACAATGAGCAGTACTTC. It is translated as CASSSGPRSTYNEQYF.

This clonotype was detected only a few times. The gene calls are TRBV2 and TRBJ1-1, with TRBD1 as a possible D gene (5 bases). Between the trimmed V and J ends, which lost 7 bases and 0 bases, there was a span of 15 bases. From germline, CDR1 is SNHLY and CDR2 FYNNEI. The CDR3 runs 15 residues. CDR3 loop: CASNSQGGVNTEAFF. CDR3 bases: TGTGCCAGCAATAGCCAGGGCGGGGTGAACACTGAAGCTTTCTTT. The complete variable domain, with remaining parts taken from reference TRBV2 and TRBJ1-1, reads EPEVTQTPSHQVTQMGQEVILRCVPISNHLYFYWYRQILGQKVEFLVSFYNNEISEKSEIFDDQFSVERPDGSNFTLKIRSTKLEDSAMYFCASNSQGGVNTEAFFGQGTRLTVV.